One and the same sample provided the 32 T cell receptor beta chains below, sequenced in a study of blood T cell repertoires in COVID-19. The protocol was immunoSEQ multiplex PCR, while the TCRdb copy is restricted to in-frame clones and leaves out a portion. The sample holds some 350,000 clones, approximately 90% seen once. Specimen: PBMCs or T cells enriched from blood (not recorded which). The origin of the receptors is a man between 18 and 29 years old who had recovered from COVID-19.

The V and J genes are TRBV5-5 and TRBJ2-7; TRBD2 might be the D (5 bases). The CDR3 runs to 14 residues. V gave up 0 bases and J gave up 0 bases, with 7 bases separating them. Looked up from germline, CDR1 is SGHKS and CDR2 is YYEKEE (reference sequence). The CDR3 loop is CASSLVEGSYEQYF. CDR3 nucleotide sequence: TGTGCCAGCAGCTTGGTTGAGGGCTCCTACGAGCAGTACTTC.

The V call is TRBV9, the J call TRBJ1-2, with unresolved D. The CDR3 sequence is 12 residues long. The ends were cut back, 0 bases at V and 13 bases at J, with 13 bases in the middle. CDR1 and CDR2 from the germline V gene are SGDLS and YYNGEE. CDR3 loop: CASSVGPIFVTF. The CDR3 coding sequence is TGTGCCAGCAGCGTAGGCCCTATATTTGTCACCTTC.

The rearrangement links TRBV28 to TRBJ1-1, with D possibly matching TRBD1 (5 bases). V shed 6 bases and J shed 5 bases, with 22 bases lying between them. CDR3 length equals 16 residues. The V gene's germline CDR1 is MDHEN and CDR2 SYDVKM. Here the CDR3 reads CASRREGAGVWTEAFF. The CDR3 region has the DNA TGTGCCAGCAGACGAGAAGGGGCAGGTGTATGGACTGAAGCTTTCTTT.

About this clone: Other DNA sequences in the sample encode the same CDR3. The chain has TRBV3-1 (or the pseudogene TRBV3-2) and TRBJ2-7; D is ambiguous. Germline V lookup: CDR1 LGHDT, CDR2 YNNKEL (reference sequence). Trimming removed 1 base from V and 6 bases from J, with 7 bases in between. This CDR3 has 12 residues. The CDR3: CASSQGPGEQYF. CDR3 DNA: TGTGCCAGCAGCCAAGGGCCTGGCGAGCAGTACTTC.

The chain recombines TRBV6-5 with TRBJ1-2; 8 nucleotides align to TRBD1. This CDR3 comprises 14 residues. The germline CDR1 and CDR2 sequences are MNHEY and SVGAGI. V dropped 6 bases and J dropped 6; count of bases not matched to a gene: 9. CDR3 sequence (DNA): TGTGCCAGCAGCCCAGGACAGGGAACGGATGGCTACACCTTC. It codes for CASSPGQGTDGYTF.

This chain links TRBV14 with TRBJ1-1; a possible D gene is TRBD1 (6 bases). The CDR3 spans 14 residues. The V gene's germline CDR1 is SGHDN and CDR2 FVKESK. V was shortened by 6 bases and J by 0 bases, with 11 bases between the two germline ends. The CDR3 DNA is TGTGCCAGCAGTCATGGACAGTTGAACACTGAAGCTTTCTTT. Amino acids: CASSHGQLNTEAFF. Complete variable domain (other parts from reference TRBV14 and TRBJ1-1): EAGVTQFPSHSVIEKGQTVTLRCDPISGHDNLYWYRRVMGKEIKFLLHFVKESKQDESGMPNNRFLAERTGGTYSTLKVQPAELEDSGVYFCASSHGQLNTEAFFGQGTRLTVV.

This clone is a singleton in its sample. The chain is built from TRBV7-9 and TRBJ1-1; a possible D gene is TRBD1 (6 bases). The CDR3 consists of 16 residues. With 5 bases removed from V and 2 bases from J, the gap between germline ends came to 18 bases. Germline lookup yields CDR1 SEHNR and CDR2 FQNEAQ (reference sequence). In DNA, the CDR3 is TGTGCCAGCAGCGCTCGAATCACAGGGACAAACACTGAAGCTTTCTTT. As protein: CASSARITGTNTEAFF.

J is TRBJ1-5 and V is TRBV3-1 (or the pseudogene TRBV3-2), with D unresolved. Trimming cost V 2 bases and J 4 bases, with 6 bases left between them. Per the germline V gene, CDR1 is LGHDT and CDR2 is YNNKEL (reference sequence). This CDR3 is built from 13 residues. CDR3 residues: CASSQSGNQPQHF. CDR3 DNA: TGTGCCAGCAGCCAATCGGGGAATCAGCCCCAGCATTTT.

Concerning this clone itself: Other DNA variants within this sample encode the same CDR3. The chain joins TRBV5-1 to TRBJ1-2, with 9 bases fitting TRBD1. This CDR3 has 14 residues. Germline trimming cut 4 bases from V and 4 bases from J; bases unmatched to any gene: 5. Germline lookup yields CDR1 SGHRS and CDR2 YFSETQ. In DNA, the CDR3 is TGCGCCAGCAGCAGGGACAGGGCAGCCTATGGCTACACCTTC. This gives the protein CASSRDRAAYGYTF.

This rearrangement joins TRBV27 to TRBJ1-5, with D unresolved. The CDR3 extends over 12 amino acids. Between the trimmed V and J ends, which lost 9 bases and 4 bases, there was a span of 10 bases. Germline-derived CDR1 and CDR2 are MNHEY and SMNVEV (reference sequence). CDR3 in DNA: TGTGCCAGTCGCTCGGGAAATCAGCCCCAGCATTTT. Translated: CASRSGNQPQHF.

The count of this clone is one. V gene TRBV12-3 or TRBV12-4 combines with J gene TRBJ2-3, with 7 bases identical to TRBD1. V lost 5 bases and J lost 3; bases outside the gene matches: 2. The CDR3 length is 13 residues. In DNA form, the CDR3 reads TGTGCCAGCAGTCCGACAGGGACAGATACGCAGTATTTT. This encodes CASSPTGTDTQYF.

This chain joins TRBV10-3 and TRBJ1-1; D uncertain. V lost 0 bases and J lost 4, with 15 bases in between. Germline V lookup: CDR1 ENHRY, CDR2 SYGVKD. CDR3 size: 16 residues. This CDR3 is CAISESSRSSGTEAFF. CDR3 in DNA: TGTGCCATCAGTGAGTCTTCTAGGTCTAGCGGCACTGAAGCTTTCTTT.

The CDR3 bases are TGCAGTGCTAGTGTAGGGGAAAGACCAGATACGCAGTATTTT. Protein: CSASVGERPDTQYF. The J gene is TRBJ2-3, the V gene TRBV20-1, with a possible D match to TRBD1 (5 bases). The CDR3 is 14 residues long. Germline assignment: CDR1 DFQATT and CDR2 SNEGSKA (reference sequence). Trimming left V 3 bases short and J 4 bases short, with 14 bases between.

This sequence joins TRBV6-5 and TRBJ2-5; TRBD2 agrees at 7 bases. The germline CDR1 and CDR2 sequences are MNHEY and SVGAGI. This CDR3 contains 15 residues. The J segment lost 5 bases and the V segment lost 2 bases, leaving 8 bases of the junction unmatched. The CDR3 DNA is TGTGCCAGCAGTTACACTGGGGGAGGGCCGGAGACCCAGTACTTC. Translating gives CASSYTGGGPETQYF.

V gene TRBV25-1 combines with J gene TRBJ1-5, with D unclear. This CDR3 region has 14 residues. The V gene lost 4 bases and the J gene lost 0 bases, with 7 bases spanning the gap. Germline lookup yields CDR1 MGHDK and CDR2 SYGVNS. The CDR3: CASSARGSNQPQHF. The CDR3 nucleotides read TGTGCCAGCAGTGCCCGGGGTAGCAATCAGCCCCAGCATTTT.

The rearrangement uses TRBV18 and TRBJ1-2; 8 bases line up with TRBD1. The CDR3 is 16 amino acids. V shed 3 bases, J shed 0 bases, and the junction held 6 bases outside the gene matches. Germline CDR1 reads KGHSH; CDR2 reads LQKENI. The CDR3 here is CASSPRGTGANYGYTF. In nucleotides, the CDR3 is TGTGCCAGCTCACCCCGCGGGACAGGTGCTAACTATGGCTACACCTTC.

The chain couples TRBV11-2 to TRBJ2-7, with TRBD2 matching 9 bases. The CDR3 contains 15 residues. The germline gives CDR1 SGHAT, CDR2 FQNNGV. V was pared by 1 base and J by 0 bases, with 1 base of the junction left unmatched. The DNA of the CDR3 is TGTGCCAGCAGCTTAGGTAGCGGGAGCTCCTACGAGCAGTACTTC. Residues: CASSLGSGSSYEQYF.

The DNA for the CDR3 is TGTGCCAGTAGTATGGGTGGGGCCCAAGAGACCCAGTACTTC. Translating gives CASSMGGAQETQYF. The gene calls are TRBV19 and TRBJ2-5, with D tentatively TRBD1 (5 bases). V dropped 3 bases and J dropped 1 base, with 9 bases sitting between them. The CDR3 is 14 amino acids. Germline CDR1 and CDR2: LNHDA and SQIVND (reference sequence).

This rearrangement joins TRBV10-1 to TRBJ2-1; no firm D call. Germline V gene data show CDR1 as WNHNN and CDR2 as SYGVQD (reference sequence). This CDR3 is 16 amino acids long. The V end was cut by 0 bases, the J end by 0 bases, with 9 bases between. The CDR3 here is CASSESKSSSYNEQFF. In DNA, the CDR3 is TGCGCCAGCAGTGAGTCGAAATCTAGCTCCTACAATGAGCAGTTCTTC.

The chain uses TRBV5-1 and TRBJ2-5, with 8 bases lining up with TRBD2. The CDR3 has 14 residues. J lost 5 bases, V lost 0 bases, and 3 bases had no gene match. The germline V gene has CDR1 SGHRS and CDR2 YFSETQ. As DNA, the CDR3 is TGCGCCAGCAGCTTGGCGGGGGGGCTGGAGACCCAGTACTTC. Translated: CASSLAGGLETQYF.

This rearrangement joins TRBV13 to TRBJ2-5; TRBD1 is a possible D gene (5 bases). Per germline, CDR1 PRHDT and CDR2 FYEKMQ (reference sequence). The CDR3 is made up of 16 amino acids. The V end was cut by 4 bases, the J end by 5 bases, with 20 bases between. The CDR3 region has the DNA TGTGCCAGCAGCTCCTCGGCGGTTGCAGGGTGGGAGACCCAGTACTTC. Its translation: CASSSSAVAGWETQYF.

The genes are TRBV28 and TRBJ2-3; 9 nucleotides agree with TRBD2. This CDR3 spans 17 amino acids. CDR1 and CDR2 from the germline V gene are MDHEN and SYDVKM. The J segment lost 2 bases and the V segment lost 4 bases, leaving 10 bases of the junction unmatched. The CDR3 coding sequence is TGTGCCAGCAGTTCACAACGGCTAGCGGGACTCACAGATACGCAGTATTTT. Translated: CASSSQRLAGLTDTQYF.

The V gene is TRBV3-1 (or the pseudogene TRBV3-2), the J gene TRBJ2-4, with TRBD1 matching 8 bases. The CDR3 extends over 16 amino acids. The V gene end was trimmed by 3 bases and the J gene end by 4 bases; junction bases not matched to a gene: 8. Per the germline V gene, CDR1 is LGHDT and CDR2 is YNNKEL (reference sequence). CDR3 sequence (DNA): TGTGCCAGCAGCCATATGAATTGGACAGGGAAAAACATTCAGTACTTC. Its translation: CASSHMNWTGKNIQYF.

This clone was recorded only once. The chain couples TRBV19 to TRBJ1-6; TRBD1 aligns across 7 bases. The length of the CDR3 is 14 residues. The V gene's germline CDR1 is LNHDA and CDR2 SQIVND (reference sequence). V shed 5 bases and J 10 bases; nucleotides not matched to a gene: 8. This CDR3 is CASSRTGDLSPLHF. In DNA, the CDR3 is TGTGCCAGTAGTCGCACAGGGGATTTATCACCCCTCCACTTT.

The V gene is TRBV12-3 or TRBV12-4, the J gene TRBJ1-2; D may be TRBD1 (5 bases). V shed 7 bases and J shed 8 bases, with 14 bases lying between them. The CDR3 runs to 12 residues. The CDR3 coding sequence is TGTGCCAGCAATACAGGTACAGCGGGCTACACCTTC. Its protein product is CASNTGTAGYTF.

This chain's CDR3 is CASSLETTDTQYF. The CDR3 DNA reads TGTGCCAGCTCATTGGAGACCACAGATACGCAGTATTTT. The chain recombines TRBV18 with TRBJ2-3; D not resolved. CDR1 is KGHSH, CDR2 LQKENI, per germline. V was pared by 5 bases and J by 2 bases, with 8 bases between. This CDR3 is built from 13 residues.

The V gene is TRBV18, the J gene TRBJ2-1; 9 positions agree with TRBD2. The CDR3 is made up of 16 amino acids. The germline V gene has CDR1 KGHSH and CDR2 LQKENI. Trimming removed 2 bases from V and 10 bases from J; junction bases left unmatched: 12. The CDR3 sequence: CASSPSLIAGVGEQFF. The CDR3, as DNA: TGTGCCAGCTCACCATCTCTGATAGCGGGAGTAGGCGAGCAGTTCTTC.

The CDR3 is CASSPGQGGEQFF. In DNA form, the CDR3 reads TGTGCCAGCAGTCCGGGACAGGGAGGTGAGCAGTTCTTC. This sequence joins TRBV28 and TRBJ2-1; TRBD1 agrees at 9 bases. CDR3 size: 13 residues. Unmatched junction bases numbered 5, after V lost 5 bases and J lost 9 bases. Germline V gene data show CDR1 as MDHEN and CDR2 as SYDVKM.

The chain is built from TRBV19 and TRBJ2-7; TRBD1 is a possible D gene (5 bases). Germline CDR1 and CDR2: LNHDA and SQIVND (reference sequence). The CDR3 has 13 amino acids. Trimming pared 5 bases from V and 4 bases from J, leaving 12 bases between. The CDR3 coding sequence is TGTGCCAGTAGTTTTACCCCAGGGTACGAGCAGTACTTC. It codes for CASSFTPGYEQYF.

The chain recombines TRBV6-1 with TRBJ1-1; D unresolved. The CDR3 runs 14 residues. Germline CDR1 is MNHNS and CDR2 is SASEGT. V dropped 0 bases and J dropped 9 bases, with 14 bases sitting between them. CDR3 nucleotide sequence: TGTGCCAGCAGTGAAGCGCGGGAAATAGCTCAAGCTTTCTTT. Protein: CASSEAREIAQAFF.

This sequence joins TRBV24-1 and TRBJ2-3; TRBD2 matches at 12 bases. V lost 3 bases and J lost 1; bases outside the gene matches: 1. Per germline, CDR1 KGHDR and CDR2 SFDVKD. This CDR3 is 16 amino acids long. CDR3 sequence (DNA): TGTGCCACCAGTGATCCTAGCGGGGGGGGCACAGATACGCAGTATTTT. This gives the protein CATSDPSGGGTDTQYF.

V is TRBV27 and J is TRBJ2-2; perhaps TRBD2 as D (6 bases). The CDR3 is 16 residues long. Deletions cut 6 bases from V and 2 bases from J, with 16 bases between. Germline V CDR1 and CDR2: MNHEY, SMNVEV (reference sequence). The CDR3 region has the DNA TGTGCCAGCAGGATGACGGGGGATTTAAACACCGGGGAGCTGTTTTTT. Translating gives CASRMTGDLNTGELFF.